This paragraph reports one T cell receptor (beta chain). Its matching antigen is unknown. T-allo10 cells from the graft donor were described as anergic, host-alloantigen-specific, and alloantigen-specific suppressors. The V gene's germline CDR1 is SEHNR and CDR2 FQNEAQ (reference sequence). The ends lost 0 bases at V and 1 base at J; junction bases unmatched: 15. This CDR3 has 20 amino acids. This specimen belongs to a study of type 1 regulatory T cells. Study in general: T-allo10 is an in vitro-generated, Tr1-enriched CD4 T cell product specific for alloantigen.

TCRdb re-called the reads through MiXCR, storing one row per CDR3 protein. This table holds over 55,000 distinct CDR3 sequences, roughly three fifths found once. This clonotype was obtained from a human donor in good health. The specimen was cultured T cells, either the whole culture or a sorted T cell fraction (not recorded which). Regarding subset: Tr1-enriched cell product generated in vitro against host alloantigens. This rearrangement joins TRBV7-9 to TRBJ2-7; 10 positions match TRBD1. The chain's CDR3 is CASSLALGTGDSFLSYEQYF. The CDR3 coding sequence is TGTGCCAGCAGCTTAGCGCTGGGGACAGGGGACTCGTTTCTTTCCTACGAGCAGTACTTC.